The 10 T cell receptor beta chains given below trace back to one sample, sequenced in a study of blood T cell repertoires in COVID-19. Produced via immunoSEQ multiplex PCR; TCRdb's table is partial and in-frame only. The sample includes over 200,000 clones, 75% to 90% of them seen just once. Sequencing was performed on PBMCs or T cells enriched from blood (not recorded which). Receptors originate from a woman aged 30 to 39 who had been exposed to COVID-19.

The chain uses TRBV11-2 and TRBJ2-7, with 7 nucleotides matching TRBD1. V lost 1 base and J lost 1; bases outside the gene matches: 7. The CDR3 is 16 amino acids. The germline CDR1 and CDR2 sequences are SGHAT and FQNNGV. Here the CDR3 DNA reads TGTGCCAGCAGCTTAGGGCCGGGACAGACTTCCTACGAGCAGTACTTC. Protein product: CASSLGPGQTSYEQYF. Full variable domain (rest looked up from reference TRBV11-2 and TRBJ2-7): EAGVAQSPRYKIIEKRQSVAFWCNPISGHATLYWYQQILGQGPKLLIQFQNNGVVDDSQLPKDRFSAERLKGVDSTLKIQPAKLEDSAVYLCASSLGPGQTSYEQYFGPGTRLTVT.

Written as DNA, the CDR3 is TGCGCCAGCAGTGAAGGAGGGTACGAGCAGTACTTC. Translated: CASSEGGYEQYF. The chain recombines TRBV10-2 with TRBJ2-7; tentative D call: TRBD2 (6 bases). CDR1 is WSHSY and CDR2 is SAAADI in the germline V gene. Trimming left V 3 bases short and J 4 bases short, with 7 bases between. The CDR3 consists of 12 residues.

The CDR3 here is CASSGVSNQPQHF. The CDR3 DNA is TGTGCCAGCTCGGGTGTGAGCAATCAGCCCCAGCATTTT. The chain is built from TRBV12-3 or TRBV12-4 and TRBJ1-5; D is ambiguous. Trimming removed 8 bases at V and 1 base at J, with 9 bases between. This CDR3 spans 13 amino acids.

The chain recombines TRBV28 with TRBJ2-7; no clear D. This CDR3 has 12 amino acids. Looked up from germline, CDR1 is MDHEN and CDR2 is SYDVKM. As DNA, the CDR3 is TGTGCAACAGCACCGAGCTCCTACGAGCAGTACTTC. It encodes CATAPSSYEQYF.

The CDR3 reads CASRTGVGNEKLFF. The CDR3 DNA is TGTGCCAGCAGGACAGGGGTTGGTAATGAAAAACTGTTTTTT. The V and J genes are TRBV5-5 and TRBJ1-4; 8 bases agree with TRBD1. The length of the CDR3 is 14 residues. The junction had 4 bases not matched to a gene; V was cut back by 5 bases and J by 4 bases. In germline, CDR1 is SGHKS, CDR2 YYEKEE (reference sequence).

The chain links TRBV2 to TRBJ2-1, with 7 positions matching TRBD1. The germline gives CDR1 SNHLY, CDR2 FYNNEI. CDR3 length: 17 amino acids. V lost 6 bases, J lost 0 bases, and 11 bases stayed unmatched. CDR3 region: CASRHRQGESSYNEQFF. CDR3 DNA: TGTGCCAGCAGACATAGACAGGGAGAAAGCTCCTACAATGAGCAGTTCTTC.

This clone is a singleton in its sample. The chain carries TRBV7-9 and TRBJ2-7; D is uncertain. Germline assignment: CDR1 SEHNR and CDR2 FQNEAQ (reference sequence). The length of the CDR3 is 12 residues. The V end was cut by 3 bases, the J end by 7 bases, with 10 bases between. The DNA for the CDR3 is TGTGCCAGCAGCTTGAACAGACCGGAGCAGTACTTC. This encodes CASSLNRPEQYF.

The chain links TRBV30 to TRBJ1-3, with TRBD1 as a possible D gene (5 bases). Trimming stripped 8 bases from V and 5 bases from J, with 16 bases between. Germline CDR1 GTSNPN, CDR2 SVGIG (reference sequence). This CDR3 is built from 13 residues. The chain's CDR3 is CARRGLRRNTIYF. The DNA for the CDR3 is TGTGCCCGTAGGGGTTTAAGAAGAAACACCATATATTTT.

The chain joins TRBV14 to TRBJ1-1; TRBD1 aligns across 10 bases. Losses at the gene ends were 3 bases for V and 4 bases for J; bases not matched to a gene: 8. Germline assignment: CDR1 SGHDN and CDR2 FVKESK. The length of the CDR3 is 16 residues. CDR3 region: CASSHEGTGESTEAFF. The DNA of the CDR3 is TGTGCCAGCAGCCATGAAGGGACAGGGGAGAGCACTGAAGCTTTCTTT.

The chain is built from TRBV2 and TRBJ1-6, with D possibly being TRBD1 (6 bases). The CDR3 length is 15 residues. The germline V gene encodes CDR1 SNHLY and CDR2 FYNNEI. V shed 7 bases and J shed 7 bases, with 17 bases lying between them. The CDR3 coding sequence is TGTGCCAGCACCGGGACACAGACTTTCAATTCACCCCTCCACTTT. Its translation: CASTGTQTFNSPLHF.